This is a list of T cell receptor beta chains from one sample in a study of graft-versus-host responses after intestinal transplantation. The repertoire was sequenced with immunoSEQ multiplex PCR; TCRdb's copy has only in-frame clones and lacks some. The table records tens of thousands of clones, 84% of them present only once. Their cognate antigens are unknown. The material sequenced was unstimulated CD4+ T cells sorted from spleen or lymph node cells, taken before transplant. The receptors were gathered from a human donor who was the organ donor for an intestinal transplant. Both conserved end residues are part of each CDR3. Each record gives: V gene, J gene, CDR3 length, clone size, D gene, CDR3 protein, CDR3 DNA. A D gene is named only where the DNA matches it firmly. Part of the rows lack a size; the others show once, few, many or a class for expanded clones.

v_call: TRBV14
j_call: TRBJ2-7
cdr3_length: 15
clone_size: .
d_call: TRBD1
cdr3_aa: CASSPRDRGAYEQYF
cdr3_nt: TGTGCCAGCAGCCCCAGGGACAGGGGGGCCTACGAGCAGTACTTC

v_call: TRBV30
j_call: TRBJ1-5
cdr3_length: 15
clone_size: once
d_call: .
cdr3_aa: CAWSGPQGAFQPQHF
cdr3_nt: TGTGCCTGGAGCGGGCCCCAGGGAGCTTTTCAGCCCCAGCATTTT

v_call: TRBV2
j_call: TRBJ2-7
cdr3_length: 14
clone_size: .
d_call: .
cdr3_aa: CASREQGSSYEQYF
cdr3_nt: TGTGCCAGCAGGGAGCAGGGGAGCTCCTACGAGCAGTACTTC

v_call: TRBV27
j_call: TRBJ1-5
cdr3_length: 10
clone_size: .
d_call: .
cdr3_aa: CASGDQPQHF
cdr3_nt: TGTGCCAGTGGGGATCAGCCCCAGCATTTT

v_call: TRBV5-4
j_call: TRBJ2-7
cdr3_length: 13
clone_size: .
d_call: .
cdr3_aa: CASSLDSPYEQYF
cdr3_nt: TGTGCCAGCAGCTTGGACAGCCCCTACGAGCAGTACTTC

v_call: TRBV6-5
j_call: TRBJ1-2
cdr3_length: 13
clone_size: .
d_call: TRBD1
cdr3_aa: CASSYGQGVGYTF
cdr3_nt: TGTGCCAGCAGTTACGGGCAGGGGGTAGGCTACACCTTC

v_call: TRBV19
j_call: TRBJ1-4
cdr3_length: 14
clone_size: .
d_call: .
cdr3_aa: CATSMRPDNEKLFF
cdr3_nt: TGTGCCACAAGCATGCGACCGGATAATGAAAAACTGTTTTTT

v_call: TRBV18
j_call: TRBJ2-1
cdr3_length: 14
clone_size: few
d_call: .
cdr3_aa: CASSPGGEGGRSFF
cdr3_nt: TGTGCCAGCTCGCCAGGGGGCGAGGGCGGGAGATCGTTCTTC

v_call: TRBV5-1
j_call: TRBJ2-2
cdr3_length: 13
clone_size: .
d_call: .
cdr3_aa: CASSRDNTGELFF
cdr3_nt: TGCGCCAGCAGCCGGGACAACACCGGGGAGCTGTTTTTT

v_call: TRBV29-1
j_call: TRBJ1-2
cdr3_length: 14
clone_size: .
d_call: TRBD1
cdr3_aa: CSAAKGQGSYGYTF
cdr3_nt: TGCAGCGCCGCAAAGGGACAGGGTAGCTATGGCTACACCTTC

v_call: TRBV21-1
j_call: TRBJ1-1
cdr3_length: 15
clone_size: .
d_call: .
cdr3_aa: CASSKKSQGFAEAFF
cdr3_nt: TGTGCCAGCAGCAAAAAAAGCCAGGGGTTCGCTGAAGCTTTCTTT

v_call: TRBV11-3
j_call: TRBJ2-3
cdr3_length: 14
clone_size: .
d_call: .
cdr3_aa: CASSAGGPEDTQYF
cdr3_nt: TGTGCCAGCAGCGCCGGGGGGCCTGAAGATACGCAGTATTTT

v_call: TRBV7-6
j_call: TRBJ1-6
cdr3_length: 15
clone_size: .
d_call: .
cdr3_aa: CASSPSTINNSPLHF
cdr3_nt: TGTGCCAGCAGCCCCTCGACAATTAATAATTCACCCCTCCACTTT

v_call: TRBV11-2
j_call: TRBJ2-7
cdr3_length: 15
clone_size: .
d_call: .
cdr3_aa: CASSLERGGGYEQYF
cdr3_nt: TGTGCCAGCAGCTTAGAGAGGGGAGGGGGCTACGAGCAGTACTTC

v_call: TRBV4-3
j_call: TRBJ1-5
cdr3_length: 18
clone_size: .
d_call: .
cdr3_aa: CASSQDEGHYYSNQPQHF
cdr3_nt: TGCGCCAGCAGCCAAGATGAAGGGCATTATTATAGCAATCAGCCCCAGCATTTT

v_call: TRBV7-8
j_call: TRBJ2-3
cdr3_length: 16
clone_size: .
d_call: .
cdr3_aa: CASKPLSGGFTDTQYF
cdr3_nt: TGTGCCAGCAAACCTCTCTCCGGCGGATTCACAGATACGCAGTATTTT

v_call: TRBV7-9
j_call: TRBJ1-1
cdr3_length: 16
clone_size: .
d_call: .
cdr3_aa: CASSLFSGLLDTEAFF
cdr3_nt: TGTGCCAGCAGCTTGTTCTCCGGGCTGTTGGACACTGAAGCTTTCTTT

v_call: TRBV27
j_call: TRBJ1-2
cdr3_length: 13
clone_size: few
d_call: TRBD1
cdr3_aa: CASSTGGNYGYTF
cdr3_nt: TGTGCCAGCAGCACAGGGGGCAACTATGGCTACACCTTC

v_call: TRBV19
j_call: TRBJ2-1
cdr3_length: 15
clone_size: .
d_call: TRBD2
cdr3_aa: CASSIGLARGDEQFF
cdr3_nt: TGTGCCAGTAGTATCGGACTAGCTCGCGGCGATGAGCAGTTCTTC

v_call: TRBV27
j_call: TRBJ2-2
cdr3_length: 16
clone_size: .
d_call: TRBD2
cdr3_aa: CASSLKRLAGGWELFF
cdr3_nt: TGTGCCAGCAGTTTAAAGAGACTAGCGGGAGGCTGGGAGCTGTTTTTT